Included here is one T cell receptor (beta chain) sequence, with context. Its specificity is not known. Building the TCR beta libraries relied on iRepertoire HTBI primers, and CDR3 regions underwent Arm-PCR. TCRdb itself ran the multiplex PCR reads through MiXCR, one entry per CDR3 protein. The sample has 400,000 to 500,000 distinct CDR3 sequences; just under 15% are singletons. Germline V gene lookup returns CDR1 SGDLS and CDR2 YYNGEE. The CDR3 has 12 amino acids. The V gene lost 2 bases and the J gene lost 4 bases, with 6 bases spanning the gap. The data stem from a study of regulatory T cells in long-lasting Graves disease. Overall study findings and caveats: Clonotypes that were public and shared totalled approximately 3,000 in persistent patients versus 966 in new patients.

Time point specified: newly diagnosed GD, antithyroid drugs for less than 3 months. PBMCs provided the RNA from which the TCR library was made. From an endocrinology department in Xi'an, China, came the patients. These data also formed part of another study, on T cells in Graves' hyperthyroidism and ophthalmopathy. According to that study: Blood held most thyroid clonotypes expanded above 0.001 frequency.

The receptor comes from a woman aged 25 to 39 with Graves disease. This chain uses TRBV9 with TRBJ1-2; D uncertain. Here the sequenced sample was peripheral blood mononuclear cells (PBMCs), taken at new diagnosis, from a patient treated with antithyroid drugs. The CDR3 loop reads CASSVGSYGYTF. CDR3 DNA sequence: TGTGCCAGCAGCGTTGGCAGCTATGGCTACACCTTC.